This T cell receptor beta chain came from a study of graft-versus-host responses after intestinal transplantation. Findings and caveats of the study: An association linked early post-transplant HvG declines with peak circulating GvH clone levels.

Clones were sequenced by immunoSEQ multiplex PCR, and TCRdb holds only the in-frame ones, with some missing. Among under 8,000 clones listed, around 74% were seen once. Processing released intraepithelial and lamina propria lymphocytes from the graft tissue. Concerning this clone: Its antigen is undetermined.

This receptor was taken from a human patient who received an intestinal transplant, so some T cells may come from the graft donor. Sequenced here: ileum tissue, sampled just under 230 days after intestinal transplant.

CDR3 sequence reads: CASSLSDRGYGYTF. The CDR3 DNA reads as TGCGCCAGCAGCTTGTCGGATCGGGGCTATGGCTACACCTTC. The chain couples TRBV5-1 to TRBJ1-2, with D unclear. From germline, CDR1 is SGHRS and CDR2 YFSETQ. The length of the CDR3 is 14 residues. With 1 base removed from V and 4 bases from J, the gap between germline ends came to 11 bases.